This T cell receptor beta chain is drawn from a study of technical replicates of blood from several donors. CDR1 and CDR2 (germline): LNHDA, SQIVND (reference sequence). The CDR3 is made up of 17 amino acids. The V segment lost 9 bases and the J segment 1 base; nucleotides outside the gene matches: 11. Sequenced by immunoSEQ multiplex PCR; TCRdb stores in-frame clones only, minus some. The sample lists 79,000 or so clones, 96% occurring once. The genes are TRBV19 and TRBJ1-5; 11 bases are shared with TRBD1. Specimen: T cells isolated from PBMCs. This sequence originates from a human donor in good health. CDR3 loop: CASSGTGGSRSNQPQHF. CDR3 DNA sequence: TGTGCCAGCTCCGGGACAGGGGGAAGTAGGAGCAATCAGCCCCAGCATTTT.